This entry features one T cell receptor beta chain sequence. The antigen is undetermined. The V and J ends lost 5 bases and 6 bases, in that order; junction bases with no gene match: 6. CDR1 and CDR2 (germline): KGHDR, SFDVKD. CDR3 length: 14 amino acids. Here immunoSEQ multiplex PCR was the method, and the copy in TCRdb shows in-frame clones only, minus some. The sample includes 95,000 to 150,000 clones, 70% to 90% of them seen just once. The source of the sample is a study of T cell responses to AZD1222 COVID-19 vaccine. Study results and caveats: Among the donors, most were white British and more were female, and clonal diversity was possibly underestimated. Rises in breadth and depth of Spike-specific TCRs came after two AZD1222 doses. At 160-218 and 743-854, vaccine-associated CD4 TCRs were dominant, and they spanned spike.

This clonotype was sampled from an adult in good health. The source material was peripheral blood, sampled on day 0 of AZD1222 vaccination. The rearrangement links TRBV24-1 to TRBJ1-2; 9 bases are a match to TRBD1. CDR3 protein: CATSGTGAVNGYTF. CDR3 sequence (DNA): TGTGCCACCAGTGGGACAGGGGCCGTCAATGGCTACACCTTC.